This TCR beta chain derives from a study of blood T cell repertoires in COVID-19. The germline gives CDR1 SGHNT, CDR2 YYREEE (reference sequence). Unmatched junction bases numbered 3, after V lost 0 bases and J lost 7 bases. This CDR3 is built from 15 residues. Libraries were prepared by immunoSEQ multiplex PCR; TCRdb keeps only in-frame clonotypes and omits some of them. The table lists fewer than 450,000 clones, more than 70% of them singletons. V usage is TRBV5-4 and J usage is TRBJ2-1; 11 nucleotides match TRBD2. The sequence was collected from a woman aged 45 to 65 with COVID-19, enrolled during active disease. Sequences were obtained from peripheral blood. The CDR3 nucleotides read TGTGCCAGCAGCTTGGTGAGACTAGCGGGGAATGAGCAGTTCTTC. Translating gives CASSLVRLAGNEQFF.